Listed below are T cell receptor beta chains from one sample, sequenced in a study of T cell repertoires in cytomegalovirus infection. TCRdb re-called the reads with MiXCR, one entry per CDR3 protein. Among hundreds of thousands of distinct CDR3 sequences listed, 9.6% were seen once. The sequenced sample consisted of PBMCs. These receptors were obtained from a human donor in good health (CMV status not recorded). Some clones in this sample may be carry-over from other donors' samples. Each CDR3 is given with its conserved first and last residue. Each record gives: V gene, J gene, D gene, clone size, CDR3 DNA, CDR3 protein. A D gene is named only where the DNA matches it firmly. Clone size is not always given. Where it is, it says once, few, many or a class for expanded clones.

v_gene: TRBV6-6; j_gene: TRBJ2-6; d_gene: .; abundance: many; CDR3nt: TGTGCCAGCAGCCGACTGGGTTCTGGGGCCAACGTCCTGACTTTC; CDR3aa: CASSRLGSGANVLTF
v_gene: TRBV6-4; j_gene: TRBJ2-2; d_gene: .; abundance: few; CDR3nt: TGTGCCAGCAGTAGGGCCGCGAACACCGGGGAGCTGTTTTTT; CDR3aa: CASSRAANTGELFF
v_gene: TRBV7-8; j_gene: TRBJ2-5; d_gene: .; abundance: many; CDR3nt: TGTGCCAGCAGCCCGGGGAGGGGGGGGATTCAAGAGACCCAGTACTTC; CDR3aa: CASSPGRGGIQETQYF
v_gene: TRBV27; j_gene: TRBJ1-6; d_gene: .; abundance: many; CDR3nt: TGTGCCAGCAGTTTGGTGTTCGTGGGCCCAAGGTATTCACCCCTCCACTTT; CDR3aa: CASSLVFVGPRYSPLHF
v_gene: TRBV25-1; j_gene: TRBJ1-5; d_gene: .; abundance: many; CDR3nt: TGTGCCAGCAGTGAGCCTGGGACGGGTCAGCCCCAGCATTTT; CDR3aa: CASSEPGTGQPQHF
v_gene: TRBV7-2; j_gene: TRBJ2-1; d_gene: TRBD2; abundance: many; CDR3nt: TGTGCCAGCAGCTGGACTAGCGGGGGGTGGGTGCAGTTCTTC; CDR3aa: CASSWTSGGWVQFF
v_gene: TRBV10-3; j_gene: TRBJ1-2; d_gene: .; abundance: many; CDR3nt: TGTGCCATCAGTGACCCGGGGAGTAGCAGAGCGGACTATGGCTACACCTTC; CDR3aa: CAISDPGSSRADYGYTF
v_gene: TRBV24-1; j_gene: TRBJ2-3; d_gene: TRBD2; abundance: .; CDR3nt: TGTGCCACCAGTGATCCCCCGGTAGCGGGTGACACAGATACGCAGTATTTT; CDR3aa: CATSDPPVAGDTDTQYF
v_gene: TRBV6-2/TRBV6-3; j_gene: TRBJ1-5; d_gene: .; abundance: many; CDR3nt: TGTGCCAGCAGCCCTCCCGGACGGACCAATCAGCCCCAGCATTTT; CDR3aa: CASSPPGRTNQPQHF
v_gene: TRBV28; j_gene: TRBJ1-5; d_gene: .; abundance: few; CDR3nt: TGTGCCAGCAGATCTGGACAGAGGGGCAATCAGCCCCAGCATTTT; CDR3aa: CASRSGQRGNQPQHF
v_gene: TRBV9; j_gene: TRBJ2-5; d_gene: TRBD1; abundance: .; CDR3nt: TGTGCCAGCAGCGTTGGGACAGGCTCGGAGGAGACCCAGTACTTC; CDR3aa: CASSVGTGSEETQYF
v_gene: TRBV14; j_gene: TRBJ1-1; d_gene: .; abundance: .; CDR3nt: TGTGCCAGCAGCCAGAAACCCAGGACTGAAGCTTTCTTT; CDR3aa: CASSQKPRTEAFF
v_gene: TRBV7-9; j_gene: TRBJ1-1; d_gene: .; abundance: .; CDR3nt: TGTGCCAGCAGCGCCGCACGGACTGAAGCTTTCTTT; CDR3aa: CASSAARTEAFF
v_gene: TRBV12-3/TRBV12-4; j_gene: TRBJ2-2; d_gene: TRBD1; abundance: many; CDR3nt: TGTGCCAGTAACGGACAGGGGAACACCGGGGAGCTGTTTTTT; CDR3aa: CASNGQGNTGELFF
v_gene: TRBV5-6; j_gene: TRBJ2-1; d_gene: .; abundance: .; CDR3nt: TGTGCCAGCAGCCGCCGGGGGGACAGCCGCCTGGAGCAGTTCTTC; CDR3aa: CASSRRGDSRLEQFF
v_gene: TRBV14; j_gene: TRBJ2-3; d_gene: .; abundance: many; CDR3nt: TGTGCCAGCAGCCAAGAAACCATCCGTTTGAGGAATACGCAGTATTTT; CDR3aa: CASSQETIRLRNTQYF
v_gene: TRBV7-2; j_gene: TRBJ2-3; d_gene: .; abundance: many; CDR3nt: TGTGCCAGCAGCTTCGAAGCAGCTCCTAGCACAGATACGCAGTATTTT; CDR3aa: CASSFEAAPSTDTQYF
v_gene: TRBV2; j_gene: TRBJ2-3; d_gene: .; abundance: few; CDR3nt: TGTGCCAGCAGTGCGGACTTCTCTGATACGCAGTATTTT; CDR3aa: CASSADFSDTQYF
v_gene: TRBV10-3; j_gene: TRBJ1-1; d_gene: .; abundance: many; CDR3nt: TGTGCCATCAGTGAGTCAGGGGTGGGAGCAGCTTTCTTT; CDR3aa: CAISESGVGAAFF
v_gene: TRBV28; j_gene: TRBJ2-2; d_gene: .; abundance: many; CDR3nt: TGTGCCAGCAGTTTACGGCAGACGAACACCGGGGAGCTGTTTTTT; CDR3aa: CASSLRQTNTGELFF
v_gene: TRBV10-1; j_gene: TRBJ1-1; d_gene: .; abundance: many; CDR3nt: TGCGCCAGCACCCCGGGACACCTGAACACTGAAGCTTTCTTT; CDR3aa: CASTPGHLNTEAFF
v_gene: TRBV4-1; j_gene: TRBJ2-1; d_gene: .; abundance: .; CDR3nt: TGCGCCAGCAGCCACCCCAGGGGATCGGGGTTATACAATGAGCAGTTCTTC; CDR3aa: CASSHPRGSGLYNEQFF
v_gene: TRBV20-1; j_gene: TRBJ2-7; d_gene: .; abundance: many; CDR3nt: TGCAGTGCTATGCGGGACAGTTCCTACGAGCAGTACTTC; CDR3aa: CSAMRDSSYEQYF
v_gene: TRBV28; j_gene: TRBJ2-3; d_gene: .; abundance: few; CDR3nt: TGTGCCAGCAGCCCCCCGGTGGTGCCTAGCACAGATACGCAGTATTTT; CDR3aa: CASSPPVVPSTDTQYF
v_gene: TRBV6-2/TRBV6-3; j_gene: TRBJ2-1; d_gene: .; abundance: many; CDR3nt: TGTGCCAGCAGTTATGGTCCCGGGGCCTTCTCCTACAATGAGCAGTTCTTC; CDR3aa: CASSYGPGAFSYNEQFF
v_gene: TRBV10-3; j_gene: TRBJ2-5; d_gene: TRBD1; abundance: many; CDR3nt: TGTGCCATCTCGACAGGGATAGAGACCCAGTACTTC; CDR3aa: CAISTGIETQYF
v_gene: TRBV29-1; j_gene: TRBJ1-2; d_gene: TRBD1; abundance: .; CDR3nt: TGCAGCGTTGCCTCACAGGGGAATGGCTACACCTTC; CDR3aa: CSVASQGNGYTF
v_gene: TRBV6-6; j_gene: TRBJ2-1; d_gene: TRBD2; abundance: few; CDR3nt: TGTGCCAGCAGTTACTCGCTAGCGGGGGAGTCCTACAATGAGCAGTTCTTC; CDR3aa: CASSYSLAGESYNEQFF
v_gene: TRBV7-9; j_gene: TRBJ1-1; d_gene: TRBD1; abundance: many; CDR3nt: TGTGCCAGCAGCAGAAGAGGGACAGGTGGGATGCGATACACTGAAGCTTTCTTT; CDR3aa: CASSRRGTGGMRYTEAFF
v_gene: TRBV4-2; j_gene: TRBJ2-7; d_gene: .; abundance: many; CDR3nt: TGTGCCAGCAGCCAAGTGGTGACTATTGGGGCCTACGAGCAGTACTTC; CDR3aa: CASSQVVTIGAYEQYF
v_gene: TRBV6-2/TRBV6-3; j_gene: TRBJ2-5; d_gene: TRBD1; abundance: many; CDR3nt: TGTGCCAGCAGTTTCCAGGACAGGGGCCGACTGGAGACCCAGTACTTC; CDR3aa: CASSFQDRGRLETQYF
v_gene: TRBV10-3; j_gene: TRBJ2-5; d_gene: .; abundance: many; CDR3nt: TGTGCCATCAGCGGTGGGTCAGAGACCCAGTACTTC; CDR3aa: CAISGGSETQYF
v_gene: TRBV18; j_gene: TRBJ2-1; d_gene: .; abundance: many; CDR3nt: TGTGCCAGCTCACCGGCCGTTGGCTCCTACAATGAGCAGTTCTTC; CDR3aa: CASSPAVGSYNEQFF
v_gene: TRBV6-2/TRBV6-3; j_gene: TRBJ2-7; d_gene: .; abundance: .; CDR3nt: TGTGCCAGCAGGACCGGGCCAAATACCCTCTACGAGCAGTACTTC; CDR3aa: CASRTGPNTLYEQYF
v_gene: TRBV20-1; j_gene: TRBJ2-5; d_gene: .; abundance: few; CDR3nt: TGCAGTGCTACAGCCCCATCTCAAGAGACCCAGTACTTC; CDR3aa: CSATAPSQETQYF
v_gene: TRBV28; j_gene: TRBJ1-2; d_gene: TRBD1; abundance: many; CDR3nt: TGTGCCAGCAGTCCCCGGGACAGGGACGGCTACACCTTC; CDR3aa: CASSPRDRDGYTF
v_gene: TRBV19; j_gene: TRBJ2-1; d_gene: .; abundance: many; CDR3nt: TGTGCCAGTAGTATTGCGGGACTCTACAATGAGCAGTTCTTC; CDR3aa: CASSIAGLYNEQFF
v_gene: TRBV7-9; j_gene: TRBJ1-2; d_gene: .; abundance: many; CDR3nt: TGTGCCAGCAGCTTAGACCCAGGGGCAAAAGTCGGTGGCTACACCTTC; CDR3aa: CASSLDPGAKVGGYTF
v_gene: TRBV2; j_gene: TRBJ2-1; d_gene: .; abundance: .; CDR3nt: TGTGCCAGCAGGTTGTATGAGCCGTTCTTC; CDR3aa: CASRLYEPFF
v_gene: TRBV29-1; j_gene: TRBJ2-3; d_gene: .; abundance: many; CDR3nt: TGCAGCGTTGGATCAGGGTTGGGTACGCAGTATTTT; CDR3aa: CSVGSGLGTQYF
v_gene: TRBV6-2/TRBV6-3; j_gene: TRBJ2-2; d_gene: .; abundance: many; CDR3nt: TGTGCCAGCAGTTACACCCTAACGGGTATTGACACCGGGGAGCTGTTTTTT; CDR3aa: CASSYTLTGIDTGELFF
v_gene: TRBV29-1; j_gene: TRBJ1-2; d_gene: TRBD1; abundance: .; CDR3nt: TGCAGCGTTGATCCTTGGACAGGGGGGGGCTACACCTTC; CDR3aa: CSVDPWTGGGYTF
v_gene: TRBV4-2; j_gene: TRBJ2-1; d_gene: TRBD2; abundance: many; CDR3nt: TGTGCCAGCTTGGGACTAAACCACAATGAGCAGTTCTTC; CDR3aa: CASLGLNHNEQFF
v_gene: TRBV7-2; j_gene: TRBJ2-1; d_gene: .; abundance: many; CDR3nt: TGTGCCAGCAGACCCGAGGTTACCTCCTACAATGAGCAGTTCTTC; CDR3aa: CASRPEVTSYNEQFF
v_gene: TRBV28; j_gene: TRBJ2-5; d_gene: .; abundance: many; CDR3nt: TGTGCCAGCAGACGAACGGGACTCTCACAAGAGACCCAGTACTTC; CDR3aa: CASRRTGLSQETQYF
v_gene: TRBV29-1; j_gene: TRBJ2-1; d_gene: .; abundance: .; CDR3nt: TGCAGCGTGGCGACAGCTGGGGGTGAGCAGTTCTTC; CDR3aa: CSVATAGGEQFF
v_gene: TRBV6-5; j_gene: TRBJ1-3; d_gene: .; abundance: .; CDR3nt: TGTGCCAGCAGTCCCGACATGTTTGGAAACACCATATATTTT; CDR3aa: CASSPDMFGNTIYF
v_gene: TRBV19; j_gene: TRBJ1-2; d_gene: .; abundance: few; CDR3nt: TGTGCCAGTAATTTTCAGGGGCTAGGAGGCTACACCTTC; CDR3aa: CASNFQGLGGYTF
v_gene: TRBV7-9; j_gene: TRBJ1-2; d_gene: .; abundance: many; CDR3nt: TGTGCCAGCAGCTTCGACAGTGGCTATGGCTACACCTTC; CDR3aa: CASSFDSGYGYTF
v_gene: TRBV12-3/TRBV12-4; j_gene: TRBJ2-2; d_gene: TRBD1; abundance: many; CDR3nt: TGTGCCAGCAGGGGTCGGGACAGGGAAGAAGGCGGGGAGCTGTTTTTT; CDR3aa: CASRGRDREEGGELFF
v_gene: TRBV15; j_gene: TRBJ2-1; d_gene: TRBD2; abundance: many; CDR3nt: TGTGCCACGCGGCAGGGGGGACTAGCCTCCTACAATGAGCAGTTCTTC; CDR3aa: CATRQGGLASYNEQFF